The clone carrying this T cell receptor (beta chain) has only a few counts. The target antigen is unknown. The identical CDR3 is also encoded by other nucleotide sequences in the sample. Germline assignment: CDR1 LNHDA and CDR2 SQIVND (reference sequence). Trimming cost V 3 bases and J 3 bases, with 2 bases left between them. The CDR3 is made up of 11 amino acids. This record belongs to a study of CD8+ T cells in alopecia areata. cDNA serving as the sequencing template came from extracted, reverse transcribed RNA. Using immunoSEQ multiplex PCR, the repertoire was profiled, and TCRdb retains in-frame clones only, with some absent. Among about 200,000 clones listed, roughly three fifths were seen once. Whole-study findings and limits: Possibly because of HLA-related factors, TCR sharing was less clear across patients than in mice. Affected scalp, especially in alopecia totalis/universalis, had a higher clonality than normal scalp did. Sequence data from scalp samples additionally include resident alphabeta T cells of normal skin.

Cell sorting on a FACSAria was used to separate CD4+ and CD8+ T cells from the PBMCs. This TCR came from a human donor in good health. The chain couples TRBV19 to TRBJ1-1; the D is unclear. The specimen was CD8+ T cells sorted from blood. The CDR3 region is CASSIYTEAFF. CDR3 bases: TGTGCCAGTAGTATCTACACTGAAGCTTTCTTT.